These T cell receptor beta chains were read from a single sample in a study of T cells after yellow fever vaccination. Each CDR3 protein gets one entry after TCRdb re-called the 5' RACE reads with MiXCR. The sample lists hundreds of thousands of distinct CDR3 sequences, around 20% occurring once. The starting material was PBMCs, obtained before the yellow fever booster vaccination. These receptors all stem from a man between 18 and 29 years old who received the YFV17D yellow fever vaccine. The CDR3 runs from the conserved cysteine through the conserved F or W. A D gene is named only where the DNA matches it firmly. Clone size is not always given. Where it is, it says once, few, many or a class for expanded clones.

clone size: -; J gene: TRBJ2-1; D gene: -; V gene: TRBV24-1; CDR3 protein: CATSDRVGGSYNEQFF; CDR3 DNA: TGTGCCACCAGTGATCGCGTAGGGGGGTCCTACAATGAGCAGTTCTTC
clone size: few; J gene: TRBJ2-7; D gene: TRBD1; V gene: TRBV7-2; CDR3 protein: CASSLAGGKSYEQYF; CDR3 DNA: TGTGCCAGCAGCTTAGCAGGGGGCAAATCCTACGAGCAGTACTTC
clone size: -; J gene: TRBJ2-5; D gene: -; V gene: TRBV2; CDR3 protein: CASIGDQAIQETQYF; CDR3 DNA: TGTGCAAGCATCGGGGATCAGGCAATCCAAGAGACCCAGTACTTC
clone size: few; J gene: TRBJ2-4; D gene: -; V gene: TRBV5-6; CDR3 protein: CATNSRGADDIQYF; CDR3 DNA: TGTGCCACCAACTCTAGGGGGGCTGATGACATTCAGTACTTC
clone size: -; J gene: TRBJ1-2; D gene: -; V gene: TRBV29-1; CDR3 protein: CSVGAELYGYTF; CDR3 DNA: TGCAGCGTTGGGGCAGAACTCTATGGCTACACCTTC
clone size: few; J gene: TRBJ2-7; D gene: TRBD2; V gene: TRBV7-2; CDR3 protein: CASSPGLAVYEQYF; CDR3 DNA: TGTGCCAGCAGCCCTGGACTAGCGGTTTACGAGCAGTACTTC
clone size: -; J gene: TRBJ2-1; D gene: -; V gene: TRBV20-1; CDR3 protein: CSALVGGRNEQFF; CDR3 DNA: TGCAGTGCCTTAGTAGGGGGGCGGAATGAGCAGTTCTTC
clone size: few; J gene: TRBJ1-2; D gene: -; V gene: TRBV29-1; CDR3 protein: CSVDGGRNGYTF; CDR3 DNA: TGCAGCGTTGATGGAGGAAGGAATGGCTACACCTTC
clone size: few; J gene: TRBJ1-1; D gene: -; V gene: TRBV7-2; CDR3 protein: CASSLGRGAEAFF; CDR3 DNA: TGTGCCAGCAGCTTAGGACGCGGGGCTGAAGCTTTCTTT
clone size: few; J gene: TRBJ2-1; D gene: TRBD1; V gene: TRBV15; CDR3 protein: CATSRVGTGLIYEQFF; CDR3 DNA: TGTGCCACCAGCAGAGTCGGGACAGGGCTCATCTATGAGCAGTTCTTC
clone size: -; J gene: TRBJ1-2; D gene: -; V gene: TRBV4-3; CDR3 protein: CASSPSPYWNYGYTF; CDR3 DNA: TGCGCCAGCAGCCCATCACCGTATTGGAACTATGGCTACACCTTC
clone size: few; J gene: TRBJ2-5; D gene: -; V gene: TRBV6-5; CDR3 protein: CASSLTRVETQYF; CDR3 DNA: TGTGCCAGCAGTTTGACTCGGGTAGAGACCCAGTACTTC
clone size: -; J gene: TRBJ1-3; D gene: -; V gene: TRBV14; CDR3 protein: CASSQGPRSGNTIYF; CDR3 DNA: TGTGCCAGCAGCCAAGGCCCCCGCTCTGGAAACACCATATATTTT
clone size: -; J gene: TRBJ2-3; D gene: -; V gene: TRBV19; CDR3 protein: CASGLFPTDTQYF; CDR3 DNA: TGTGCCTCAGGATTATTCCCCACAGATACGCAGTATTTT
clone size: few; J gene: TRBJ2-2; D gene: -; V gene: TRBV29-1; CDR3 protein: CSVLRGVNTGELFF; CDR3 DNA: TGCAGCGTCCTCCGCGGGGTTAACACCGGGGAGCTGTTTTTT
clone size: -; J gene: TRBJ1-5; D gene: -; V gene: TRBV19; CDR3 protein: CASSKGWVYSNQPQHF; CDR3 DNA: TGTGCCAGTAGCAAGGGTTGGGTATATAGCAATCAGCCCCAGCATTTT
clone size: few; J gene: TRBJ2-2; D gene: TRBD2; V gene: TRBV7-9; CDR3 protein: CASSGTSGVITGELFF; CDR3 DNA: TGTGCCAGCAGCGGTACTAGCGGGGTAATCACCGGGGAGCTGTTTTTT
clone size: few; J gene: TRBJ1-1; D gene: -; V gene: TRBV5-4; CDR3 protein: CATRTSLMNTEAFF; CDR3 DNA: TGTGCCACTCGGACTTCCCTTATGAACACTGAAGCTTTCTTT
clone size: -; J gene: TRBJ2-3; D gene: TRBD1; V gene: TRBV20-1; CDR3 protein: CSVLDRDTDTQYF; CDR3 DNA: TGCAGTGTCCTTGACAGGGACACAGATACGCAGTATTTT
clone size: few; J gene: TRBJ2-1; D gene: TRBD1; V gene: TRBV15; CDR3 protein: CATRTDRGSYNEQFF; CDR3 DNA: TGTGCCACCAGGACCGACAGGGGTTCCTACAATGAGCAGTTCTTC
clone size: many; J gene: TRBJ2-4; D gene: -; V gene: TRBV20-1; CDR3 protein: CSARGLRDTSALAKNIQYF; CDR3 DNA: TGCAGTGCTAGGGGCCTCCGGGACACATCCGCGCTAGCCAAAAACATTCAGTACTTC
clone size: -; J gene: TRBJ2-2; D gene: TRBD1; V gene: TRBV5-1; CDR3 protein: CASSFTGQGNTGELFF; CDR3 DNA: TGCGCCAGCAGCTTTACGGGACAGGGGAACACCGGGGAGCTGTTTTTT
clone size: few; J gene: TRBJ1-6; D gene: TRBD1; V gene: TRBV7-2; CDR3 protein: CASSPGQGARSPLHF; CDR3 DNA: TGTGCCAGCAGTCCAGGACAGGGGGCACGTTCACCCCTCCACTTT
clone size: -; J gene: TRBJ1-5; D gene: TRBD1; V gene: TRBV30; CDR3 protein: CAWSGGQGNQPQHF; CDR3 DNA: TGTGCCTGGAGTGGGGGACAGGGGAACCAGCCCCAGCATTTT
clone size: -; J gene: TRBJ2-1; D gene: -; V gene: TRBV12-3/TRBV12-4; CDR3 protein: CASSLEGGRWEQFF; CDR3 DNA: TGTGCCAGCAGTTTAGAGGGTGGTCGTTGGGAGCAGTTCTTC
clone size: many; J gene: TRBJ2-1; D gene: -; V gene: TRBV12-3/TRBV12-4; CDR3 protein: CASSVTGSSYNEQFF; CDR3 DNA: TGTGCCAGCAGTGTAACAGGGAGCTCCTACAATGAGCAGTTCTTC
clone size: -; J gene: TRBJ2-5; D gene: -; V gene: TRBV6-2/TRBV6-3; CDR3 protein: CASSYPGPRRETQYF; CDR3 DNA: TGTGCCAGCAGTTACCCGGGGCCAAGAAGAGAGACCCAGTACTTC
clone size: -; J gene: TRBJ1-5; D gene: TRBD1; V gene: TRBV6-1; CDR3 protein: CASCEDRTYQPQHF; CDR3 DNA: TGTGCCAGCTGCGAGGACAGGACCTATCAGCCCCAGCATTTT
clone size: few; J gene: TRBJ2-7; D gene: -; V gene: TRBV12-3/TRBV12-4; CDR3 protein: CASSFGPSSYEQYF; CDR3 DNA: TGTGCCAGCAGTTTTGGGCCATCCTCCTACGAGCAGTACTTC